Below, 14 T cell receptor beta chains from the same sample are listed, as sequenced in a study of T cell responses to AZD1222 COVID-19 vaccine. Using immunoSEQ multiplex PCR, the repertoire was profiled, and TCRdb retains in-frame clones only, with some absent. The sample holds 110,000 to 150,000 clones, about 94% seen once. Sequences were derived from peripheral blood, sampled on day 0 of AZD1222 vaccination. The receptors were sampled from an adult in good health.

This clone was observed a single time. The chain has TRBV3-1 (or the pseudogene TRBV3-2) and TRBJ2-2; D not certain. Germline CDR1 and CDR2: LGHDT and YNNKEL (reference sequence). The CDR3 covers 13 residues. Deletions cut 11 bases from V and 4 bases from J, with 14 bases between. This chain's CDR3 is CAAKGLTTGELFF. The CDR3 nucleotides read TGTGCCGCGAAGGGTTTAACCACCGGGGAGCTGTTTTTT.

This clone was seen a handful of times. The V gene is TRBV12-3 or TRBV12-4, the J gene TRBJ2-7; D possibly corresponds to TRBD1 (6 bases). V lost 3 bases and J lost 6, with 12 bases in between. The CDR3 runs 13 residues. The CDR3 sequence is CASSFKQGTEQYF. CDR3 DNA: TGTGCCAGCAGTTTCAAACAGGGTACCGAGCAGTACTTC.

This clone was recorded only once. The V and J genes are TRBV24-1 and TRBJ2-1, with 8 positions matching TRBD2. Germline-derived CDR1 and CDR2 are KGHDR and SFDVKD. Trimming at V came to 4 bases and at J to 2 bases, leaving 6 bases not matched to a gene. The CDR3 sequence is 16 residues long. CDR3 amino acids: CATSDSLAVAYNEQFF. The CDR3, as DNA: TGTGCCACCAGTGACTCACTAGCGGTTGCCTACAATGAGCAGTTCTTC.

This sequence joins TRBV18 and TRBJ2-5; the D is unclear. Per germline, CDR1 KGHSH and CDR2 LQKENI. Deletions cut 3 bases from V and 1 base from J, with 12 bases between. This CDR3 spans 15 amino acids. In DNA, the CDR3 is TGTGCCAGCTCACCCCAGGCCCGATTCCAAGAGACCCAGTACTTC. Translating it yields CASSPQARFQETQYF.

The V and J genes are TRBV2 and TRBJ2-7; D remains unclear. Germline V gene sequence: CDR1 SNHLY, CDR2 FYNNEI. The V and J ends lost 5 bases and 2 bases respectively, with 7 bases between them. The CDR3 spans 12 residues. The CDR3: CASSPSPYEQYF. Here the CDR3 DNA reads TGTGCCAGCAGTCCCAGTCCCTACGAGCAGTACTTC.

This sequence joins TRBV15 and TRBJ2-7; perhaps D is TRBD1 or TRBD2 (5 bases each). Trimming removed 3 bases from V and 0 bases from J, with 9 bases in between. CDR1 is LNHNV, CDR2 YYDKDF, per germline (reference sequence). This CDR3 comprises 14 residues. The CDR3 DNA reads TGTGCCACCAGCAGGTCGGGGCGCTCCTACGAGCAGTACTTC. This codes for CATSRSGRSYEQYF.

With regard to this clone: The junction differs from germline at one of its ends, possibly a read error. J is TRBJ2-7 and V is TRBV7-2, with 8 bases aligning to TRBD2. CDR3 length: 14 amino acids. The germline CDR1 and CDR2 sequences are SGHTA and FQGNSA. In DNA form, the CDR3 reads TGTGCCAGCAGCCTAGCGGGCCGCTCCTACGAGCAGTACTTC. Encoded protein: CASSLAGRSYEQYF.

J is TRBJ2-3 and V is TRBV5-1, with D hard to call. V was trimmed by 4 bases and J by 3 bases, leaving 12 bases between them. Germline V lookup: CDR1 SGHRS, CDR2 YFSETQ. There are 14 residues in the CDR3. This CDR3 reads CASSPLGGTDTQYF. The CDR3 coding sequence is TGCGCCAGCAGCCCCCTCGGTGGGACAGATACGCAGTATTTT.

This clone showed up just a few times. This rearrangement joins TRBV19 to TRBJ2-7; TRBD2 matches 10 bases. The germline CDR1 and CDR2 sequences are LNHDA and SQIVND (reference sequence). The CDR3 totals 14 residues. V lost 4 bases to trimming and J lost 6 bases; unmatched junction nucleotides: 6. In DNA form, the CDR3 reads TGTGCCAGTAGTAAAAGCGGGAGGGCCCCCGAGCAGTACTTC. It codes for CASSKSGRAPEQYF.

The J gene is TRBJ2-3, the V gene TRBV6-4; no clear D gene. Germline CDR1 reads MRHNA; CDR2 reads SNTAGT. With 2 bases removed from V and 0 bases from J, the gap between germline ends came to 6 bases. CDR3 size: 14 residues. The CDR3 sequence: CASSDTSSTDTQYF. The CDR3 DNA sequence: TGTGCCAGCAGTGACACCTCTAGCACAGATACGCAGTATTTT.

DNA for the CDR3: TGTGCCAGTAGTACTCTAGCGGCTAGCACAGATACGCAGTATTTT. Translating it yields CASSTLAASTDTQYF. The genes are TRBV19 and TRBJ2-3, with 7 nucleotides matching TRBD2. Germline V gene lookup returns CDR1 LNHDA and CDR2 SQIVND (reference sequence). V was pared by 4 bases and J by 0 bases, with 4 bases of the junction left unmatched. CDR3 length: 15 residues.

This rearrangement joins TRBV7-2 to TRBJ1-2; the D is unclear. Germline-derived CDR1 and CDR2 are SGHTA and FQGNSA. This CDR3 spans 16 amino acids. V was trimmed by 1 base and J by 4 bases, leaving 16 bases between them. CDR3 sequence (DNA): TGTGCCAGCAGCTTAGACAGAACTACACTTCTCTATGGCTACACCTTC. Protein sequence: CASSLDRTTLLYGYTF.

The rearrangement uses TRBV18 and TRBJ2-7; D unclear. The CDR3 is 13 amino acids. In germline, CDR1 is KGHSH, CDR2 LQKENI. V lost 3 bases, J lost 2 bases, and 8 bases lay in between. The CDR3 DNA reads as TGTGCCAGCTCACCTACCCTGGCCTACGAGCAGTACTTC. This encodes CASSPTLAYEQYF.

This clone was observed a single time. The chain links TRBV11-2 to TRBJ2-1, with D tentatively TRBD1 (6 bases). CDR1 and CDR2 from the germline V gene are SGHAT and FQNNGV. This CDR3 is built from 14 residues. With 2 bases removed from V and 7 bases from J, the gap between germline ends came to 12 bases. The CDR3 reads CASSLQGQVNEQFF. For the CDR3, the DNA is TGTGCCAGCAGCTTACAGGGACAAGTTAATGAGCAGTTCTTC. Combining the CDR3 with reference TRBV11-2 and TRBJ2-1 gives the whole variable domain EAGVAQSPRYKIIEKRQSVAFWCNPISGHATLYWYQQILGQGPKLLIQFQNNGVVDDSQLPKDRFSAERLKGVDSTLKIQPAKLEDSAVYLCASSLQGQVNEQFFGPGTRLTVL.